The 18 T cell receptor beta chains listed next were all sequenced from one sample in a study of ipilimumab plus nivolumab after autologous stem cell transplantation. TCRdb's table, derived via immunoSEQ multiplex PCR, lists solely in-frame clones and lacks some. The sample holds over 80,000 clones, around 80% seen once. This material consisted of PBMCs, taken in a trial of ipilimumab plus nivolumab as post-transplant consolidation. All receptors derive from a male donor with diffuse large B-cell lymphoma.

The rearrangement joins TRBV6-1 to TRBJ1-5, with no clear D. V lost 1 base and J 5 bases, leaving 12 bases between the germline ends. The CDR3 contains 15 residues. Germline-derived CDR1 and CDR2 are MNHNS and SASEGT. CDR3: CASSEEGTVYQPQHF. In nucleotides, the CDR3 is TGTGCCAGCAGTGAAGAAGGAACAGTTTATCAGCCCCAGCATTTT.

The gene calls are TRBV7-8 and TRBJ2-5; 12 bases align to TRBD2. The CDR3 sequence is 18 residues long. With 6 bases clipped from V and 5 bases from J, the junction kept 16 bases outside the gene matches. From germline, CDR1 is SGHVS and CDR2 FQNEAQ. The DNA of the CDR3 is TGTGCCAGCAGTAGCGGTAGAGCTAGCGGGGGGGCAAGGGAGACCCAGTACTTC. Protein: CASSSGRASGGARETQYF.

This chain uses TRBV6-1 with TRBJ1-4; D remains ambiguous. The germline CDR1 and CDR2 sequences are MNHNS and SASEGT. CDR3 length: 16 residues. V was pared by 1 base and J by 6 bases, with 15 bases between. In DNA, the CDR3 is TGTGCCAGCAGTGAAGAGGTGAGGGCGGGAGATGAAAAACTGTTTTTT. Its translation: CASSEEVRAGDEKLFF.

The chain is built from TRBV2 and TRBJ2-5; a weak D match, TRBD2 (7 bases). Germline V gene data show CDR1 as SNHLY and CDR2 as FYNNEI. Deletions cut 4 bases from V and 2 bases from J, with 14 bases between. The CDR3 contains 15 residues. The CDR3 reads CASSVEGGFQETQYF. The CDR3 DNA is TGTGCCAGCAGTGTTGAGGGGGGGTTTCAAGAGACCCAGTACTTC.

Written as DNA, the CDR3 is TGTGCCAGCAACTCCGGACAGCTTAATTCACCCCTCCACTTT. Protein product: CASNSGQLNSPLHF. The V call is TRBV27, the J call TRBJ1-6; weak D call: TRBD1 (6 bases). V was cut by 7 bases and J by 6 bases, with 13 bases left in between. This CDR3 contains 14 residues. Per germline, CDR1 MNHEY and CDR2 SMNVEV (reference sequence).

The V and J genes are TRBV29-1 and TRBJ1-2; tentatively, D is TRBD1 (5 bases). With 5 bases removed from V and 7 bases from J, the gap between germline ends came to 17 bases. Germline-derived CDR1 and CDR2 are SQVTM and ANQGSEA. This CDR3 spans 13 amino acids. The CDR3 protein is CSVLRGSMGGYTF. The CDR3 DNA follows: TGCAGCGTTCTGCGGGGGTCGATGGGTGGCTACACCTTC.

The chain employs TRBV6-5 and TRBJ1-1; 9 bases map to TRBD1. The germline V gene encodes CDR1 MNHEY and CDR2 SVGAGI. V shed 5 bases and J 7 bases; nucleotides not matched to a gene: 8. CDR3 length: 14 residues. The CDR3 bases are TGTGCCAGCAGTCCACCGGGACAGGGTGATGAAGCTTTCTTT. Translating gives CASSPPGQGDEAFF.

This chain uses TRBV19 with TRBJ2-7, with 10 bases fitting TRBD1. This CDR3 comprises 15 residues. The germline gives CDR1 LNHDA, CDR2 SQIVND (reference sequence). The J segment lost 4 bases and the V segment lost 5 bases, leaving 8 bases of the junction unmatched. In DNA, the CDR3 is TGTGCCAGTAGTTCCGGGACAGGGGCGATTTACGAGCAGTACTTC. Translated, it gives CASSSGTGAIYEQYF.

CDR3 sequence (DNA): TGCGCCAGCAGCCAGCTTATGGTGGGATATGAGACCCAGTACTTC. The encoded protein is CASSQLMVGYETQYF. The chain has TRBV4-1 and TRBJ2-5; D is ambiguous. The CDR3 is made up of 15 amino acids. With 3 bases removed from V and 5 bases from J, the gap between germline ends came to 16 bases. Germline CDR1 and CDR2: MGHRA and YSYEKL.

The V and J genes are TRBV4-1 and TRBJ1-1; the D gene is possibly TRBD1 (5 bases). The CDR3 has 15 residues. The V gene lost 5 bases and the J gene lost 5 bases, with 18 bases spanning the gap. In germline, CDR1 is MGHRA, CDR2 YSYEKL. The CDR3 sequence: CASSALSGVWTEAFF. Here the CDR3 DNA reads TGCGCCAGCAGCGCACTGTCGGGGGTCTGGACTGAAGCTTTCTTT.

This rearrangement joins TRBV7-3 to TRBJ2-3; D may be TRBD2 (6 bases). Germline V gene data show CDR1 as SGHTA and CDR2 as FQGTGA. The CDR3 is made up of 14 amino acids. V lost 2 bases and J 2 bases, leaving 8 bases between the germline ends. CDR3 nucleotides: TGTGCCAGCAGCTTAGAACTAGCCACAGATACGCAGTATTTT. This encodes CASSLELATDTQYF.

This sequence joins TRBV7-3 and TRBJ2-3; the D gene is possibly TRBD2 (5 bases). The V and J ends lost 2 bases and 3 bases respectively, with 9 bases between them. The CDR3 extends over 14 amino acids. CDR1 is SGHTA and CDR2 is FQGTGA in the germline V gene. DNA of the CDR3: TGTGCCAGCAGCTTAGGGGAGAAGACAGATACGCAGTATTTT. It translates to CASSLGEKTDTQYF.

The chain couples TRBV5-8 to TRBJ1-1; D ambiguous. The CDR3 length is 13 residues. Trimming shortened V by 0 bases and J by 3 bases, and 6 bases separated the two germline ends. Germline CDR1 SGHTS, CDR2 YDEGEE. The CDR3 protein is CASSLARYTEAFF. CDR3 sequence (DNA): TGTGCCAGCAGCTTGGCCCGGTACACTGAAGCTTTCTTT.

The chain recombines TRBV6-6 with TRBJ1-2, with D unclear. The CDR3 length is 13 residues. V was cut by 6 bases and J by 1 base, with 9 bases left in between. Germline CDR1 MNHNY, CDR2 SVGAGI (reference sequence). The CDR3 nucleotides are TGTGCCAGCAGCCCAGGCCTTAACTATGGCTACACCTTC. Encoded protein: CASSPGLNYGYTF.

This sequence joins TRBV5-1 and TRBJ2-3; TRBD2 aligns across 9 bases. CDR3 length: 15 amino acids. J was trimmed by 1 base and V by 4 bases; bases with no gene match: 4. Per the germline V gene, CDR1 is SGHRS and CDR2 is YFSETQ. The CDR3 sequence: CASSRSSGGTDTQYF. The CDR3 DNA reads as TGCGCCAGCAGCAGATCTAGCGGGGGCACAGATACGCAGTATTTT.

The chain combines TRBV5-4 with TRBJ2-5; D might be TRBD2 (6 bases). The V end was cut by 0 bases, the J end by 5 bases, with 14 bases between. The CDR3 runs to 15 residues. In germline, CDR1 is SGHNT, CDR2 YYREEE (reference sequence). The CDR3 reads CASSLDQRAAETQYF. CDR3 sequence (DNA): TGTGCCAGCAGCTTGGACCAGCGGGCGGCGGAGACCCAGTACTTC.

This clone was picked up one time. The chain links TRBV7-8 to TRBJ1-4, with 9 bases that match TRBD1. Per the germline V gene, CDR1 is SGHVS and CDR2 is FQNEAQ. This CDR3 region has 15 residues. Trimming removed 5 bases from V and 2 bases from J; junction bases left unmatched: 3. The CDR3 sequence: CASSRDRVTNEKLFF. For the CDR3, the DNA is TGTGCCAGCAGCCGGGACAGGGTTACTAATGAAAAACTGTTTTTT.

The chain recombines TRBV30 with TRBJ2-6; D unresolved. CDR3 length: 12 residues. The germline gives CDR1 GTSNPN, CDR2 SVGIG (reference sequence). The CDR3 is CGSSSGANVLTF. Written as DNA, the CDR3 is TGTGGAAGTTCGTCCGGGGCCAACGTCCTGACTTTC. The complete variable domain, with remaining parts taken from reference TRBV30 and TRBJ2-6, reads SQTIHQWPATLVQPVGSPLSLECTVEGTSNPNLYWYRQAAGRGLQLLFYSVGIGQISSEVPQNLSASRPQDRQFILSSKKLLLSDSGFYLCGSSSGANVLTFGAGSRLTVL.